The 32 T cell receptor beta chains presented below share a single source sample, sequenced in a study of Ad26.COV2.S vaccination and SARS-CoV-2 variants. Measured with immunoSEQ multiplex PCR; TCRdb has only the in-frame clones, and not every one. The sample contains about 420,000 clones, approximately 87% of which appear only once. Treatment given: approximately 18 received Ad26.COV2.S at low or high dose, single or two shots; a few received placebo; per-sample allocation not given. After the first vaccine or placebo injection, samples were drawn on day 63. The sequences come from peripheral blood, collected in a trial of Ad26.COV2.S vaccine versus placebo. These receptors were taken from a person aged 18 to 59 who received the Ad26.COV2.S COVID-19 vaccine or a placebo.

V is TRBV11-2 and J is TRBJ2-5; D possibly corresponds to TRBD2 (7 bases). The germline CDR1 and CDR2 sequences are SGHAT and FQNNGV. The V end lost 5 bases, the J end lost 4 bases, and 23 bases lay between the germline ends. The CDR3 runs 17 residues. Here the CDR3 reads CASSLGGGGLRGETQYF. The CDR3, as DNA: TGTGCCAGCAGCCTGGGGGGCGGGGGCCTGCGGGGAGAGACCCAGTACTTC.

V usage is TRBV6-2 or TRBV6-3 and J usage is TRBJ2-6, with a tentative D call TRBD1 (5 bases). Germline CDR1 reads MNHEY; CDR2 reads SVGEGT. V lost 2 bases and J lost 2, with 10 bases in between. This CDR3 region has 16 residues. CDR3 nucleotides: TGTGCCAGCAGTTACCTAGGGGCCCCTGGGGCCAACGTCCTGACTTTC. Protein sequence: CASSYLGAPGANVLTF.

The chain uses TRBV2 and TRBJ1-2; no clear D. The CDR3 covers 13 residues. Trimming took 2 bases from V and 4 from J, leaving 8 bases between them. Germline lookup yields CDR1 SNHLY and CDR2 FYNNEI. The CDR3 DNA follows: TGTGCCAGCAGTGAATATCCCTTCTATGGCTACACCTTC. This codes for CASSEYPFYGYTF. The complete variable domain, with remaining parts taken from reference TRBV2 and TRBJ1-2, reads EPEVTQTPSHQVTQMGQEVILRCVPISNHLYFYWYRQILGQKVEFLVSFYNNEISEKSEIFDDQFSVERPDGSNFTLKIRSTKLEDSAMYFCASSEYPFYGYTFGSGTRLTVV.

This clone was detected many times. The chain couples TRBV5-5 to TRBJ1-2; D is possibly TRBD1 (6 bases). The CDR3 totals 15 residues. Trimming took off 1 base at V and 8 bases at J, with 18 bases between the two ends. Per germline, CDR1 SGHKS and CDR2 YYEKEE (reference sequence). CDR3 DNA sequence: TGTGCCAGCAGCTTGTCGGCAGGGGCGTCCTTCGGCTACACCTTC. It translates to CASSLSAGASFGYTF.

A word on this clone: Other DNA sequences from this sample encode an identical CDR3 as well. V is TRBV7-9 and J is TRBJ1-4; D is unclear. The CDR3 contains 13 residues. V lost 5 bases to trimming and J lost 5 bases, with 9 bases between them. CDR1 is SEHNR and CDR2 is FQNEAQ in the germline V gene (reference sequence). CDR3 loop: CASSQQANEKLFF. In DNA form, the CDR3 reads TGTGCCAGCAGCCAACAAGCCAATGAAAAACTGTTTTTT.

This clone has just one count. The chain recombines TRBV19 with TRBJ2-5; D may be TRBD1 or TRBD2 (6 bases each). This CDR3 is built from 15 residues. Per the germline V gene, CDR1 is LNHDA and CDR2 is SQIVND (reference sequence). The V and J ends lost 5 bases and 5 bases respectively, with 18 bases between them. CDR3 nucleotide sequence: TGTGCCAGTAGTGTAGGGGGGCGGGGAGTTGAGACCCAGTACTTC. Its translation: CASSVGGRGVETQYF.

The chain uses TRBV19 and TRBJ2-7; TRBD2 matches 11 bases. The germline CDR1 and CDR2 sequences are LNHDA and SQIVND (reference sequence). Unmatched junction bases numbered 3, after V lost 2 bases and J lost 6 bases. This CDR3 is built from 14 residues. The CDR3, as DNA: TGTGCCAGTAGTATACAGGGACTAGCGGCCGAGCAGTACTTC. The encoded protein is CASSIQGLAAEQYF.

CDR3 amino acids: CASEDSFSYEQYF. CDR3 nucleotide sequence: TGTGCCAGCGAGGACAGCTTCTCCTACGAGCAGTACTTC. This sequence joins TRBV6-6 and TRBJ2-7, with D possibly TRBD1 on 6 matching bases. CDR1 and CDR2 from the germline V gene are MNHNY and SVGAGI (reference sequence). Trimming removed 8 bases at V and 0 bases at J, with 11 bases between. The CDR3 spans 13 residues.

Remarks on this clone: Other DNA sequences in this sample translate to the same CDR3. The chain couples TRBV6-5 to TRBJ2-1; the match to TRBD2 covers 8 bases. V lost 6 bases to trimming and J lost 1 base; unmatched junction nucleotides: 5. The CDR3 extends over 15 amino acids. The V gene's germline CDR1 is MNHEY and CDR2 SVGAGI. The CDR3 is CASSPGRGSYNEQFF. CDR3 in DNA: TGTGCCAGCAGCCCCGGGAGGGGGTCCTACAATGAGCAGTTCTTC.

This rearrangement joins TRBV28 to TRBJ1-5; unclear D gene. Trimming pared 5 bases from V and 7 bases from J, leaving 12 bases between. CDR1 is MDHEN, CDR2 SYDVKM, per germline. The CDR3 is 13 residues long. As DNA, the CDR3 is TGTGCCAGCAGTCCAGGACGTAACCAGCCCCAGCATTTT. Translation: CASSPGRNQPQHF.

The gene calls are TRBV6-5 and TRBJ1-1; TRBD1 agrees at 11 bases. The CDR3 totals 14 residues. Germline loops: CDR1 MNHEY, CDR2 SVGAGI. Trimming at V came to 5 bases and at J to 6 bases, leaving 5 bases not matched to a gene. CDR3 sequence reads: CASSRDRGRPEAFF. CDR3 nucleotide sequence: TGTGCCAGCAGTCGGGACAGGGGGAGACCTGAAGCTTTCTTT.

As concerns this clone: Other DNA variants within this sample encode the same CDR3. V usage is TRBV15 and J usage is TRBJ2-7; 9 bases align to TRBD1. The CDR3 is made up of 14 amino acids. V gave up 3 bases and J gave up 1 base; unmatched junction bases: 1. Germline-derived CDR1 and CDR2 are LNHNV and YYDKDF (reference sequence). The CDR3 spells CATSRDRGSYEQYF. The CDR3, as DNA: TGTGCCACCAGCAGGGACAGGGGTTCCTACGAGCAGTACTTC.

The V and J genes are TRBV5-1 and TRBJ1-2; no firm D call. CDR1 and CDR2 (germline): SGHRS, YFSETQ. Trimming pared 5 bases from V and 1 base from J, leaving 18 bases between. This CDR3 has 16 residues. CDR3 sequence: CASSLSSGSYNYGYTF. CDR3 in DNA: TGCGCCAGCAGTCTGAGCTCCGGCAGTTATAACTATGGCTACACCTTC. Using reference TRBV5-1 and TRBJ1-2 for the parts outside the CDR3, the full variable domain is KAGVTQTPRYLIKTRGQQVTLSCSPISGHRSVSWYQQTPGQGLQFLFEYFSETQRNKGNFPGRFSGRQFSNSRSEMNVSTLELGDSALYLCASSLSSGSYNYGYTFGSGTRLTVV.

The rearrangement links TRBV11-2 to TRBJ1-4; D gene unclear. This CDR3 spans 14 amino acids. The ends were cut back, 5 bases at V and 1 base at J, with 8 bases in the middle. From germline, CDR1 is SGHAT and CDR2 FQNNGV. The CDR3 nucleotides are TGTGCCAGCAGCCCTAGAGGAACTAATGAAAAACTGTTTTTT. As protein: CASSPRGTNEKLFF.

This clone was seen a single time. This chain uses TRBV19 with TRBJ1-2; D uncertain. V shed 5 bases and J shed 8 bases, with 15 bases lying between them. Per the germline V gene, CDR1 is LNHDA and CDR2 is SQIVND (reference sequence). The CDR3 is 13 residues long. CDR3 bases: TGTGCCAGTAGTTCTCAGGACTTGAGAGGCTACACCTTC. This encodes CASSSQDLRGYTF.

The genes are TRBV5-1 and TRBJ2-1; 13 nucleotides agree with TRBD2. CDR1 is SGHRS and CDR2 is YFSETQ in the germline V gene. The length of the CDR3 is 14 residues. J gave up 6 bases and V 7 bases, and 4 bases lay outside the gene matches. The CDR3 spells CASQWTSGGNEQFF. The CDR3 nucleotides are TGCGCCAGCCAATGGACTAGCGGGGGCAATGAGCAGTTCTTC. Together with reference TRBV5-1 and TRBJ2-1, the CDR3 gives the full variable domain: KAGVTQTPRYLIKTRGQQVTLSCSPISGHRSVSWYQQTPGQGLQFLFEYFSETQRNKGNFPGRFSGRQFSNSRSEMNVSTLELGDSALYLCASQWTSGGNEQFFGPGTRLTVL.

This chain links TRBV4-1 with TRBJ2-7; 8 bases map to TRBD1. Germline lookup yields CDR1 MGHRA and CDR2 YSYEKL. The CDR3 extends over 16 amino acids. V shed 0 bases, J shed 6 bases, and the junction held 10 bases outside the gene matches. The CDR3 bases are TGCGCCAGCAGCCAAGAAGTGGGACAGGTCATACCCGAGCAGTACTTC. Protein sequence: CASSQEVGQVIPEQYF.

This chain links TRBV29-1 with TRBJ2-1; tentatively, D is TRBD2 (6 bases). The length of the CDR3 is 13 residues. Trimming cost V 7 bases and J 1 base, with 11 bases left between them. CDR1 is SQVTM, CDR2 ANQGSEA, per germline. CDR3 sequence: CSAAGTSYNEQFF. In nucleotides, the CDR3 is TGCAGCGCTGCCGGGACTTCCTACAATGAGCAGTTCTTC.

V gene TRBV21-1 combines with J gene TRBJ2-7; the table gives TRBD1 as D, unverified against the DNA. TRBV21-1 is classified as a pseudogene. This CDR3 is built from 17 residues. The chain's CDR3 is CASSKVVDRGHSYEQYF. CDR3 sequence (DNA): TGTGCCAGCAGCAAAGTCGTAGACAGGGGGCACTCCTACGAGCAGTACTTC.

DNA for the CDR3: TGCGCCAGCAGTTTTGACATGTCCTCCTACGAGCAGTACTTC. This codes for CASSFDMSSYEQYF. V gene TRBV4-1 combines with J gene TRBJ2-7; D not certain. The CDR3 runs to 14 residues. With 6 bases removed from V and 0 bases from J, the gap between germline ends came to 12 bases. The germline gives CDR1 MGHRA, CDR2 YSYEKL.

This clone was found once. V and J are TRBV7-3 and TRBJ2-2, with D uncertain. The CDR3 loop spans 12 amino acids. V was trimmed by 5 bases and J by 8 bases, leaving 9 bases between them. Germline V gives CDR1 SGHTA, CDR2 FQGTGA. CDR3 region: CASSQIRGELFF. DNA for the CDR3: TGTGCCAGCAGCCAAATAAGGGGGGAGCTGTTTTTT.

The chain carries TRBV4-3 and TRBJ2-7; 9 bases agree with TRBD1. The CDR3 runs to 15 residues. The V and J ends lost 2 bases and 5 bases, in that order; junction bases with no gene match: 7. From germline, CDR1 is LGHNA and CDR2 YSLEER. In nucleotides, the CDR3 is TGCGCCAGCAGCCAAACAGGACAGGGGAGTCACGAGCAGTACTTC. The encoded protein is CASSQTGQGSHEQYF.

This chain joins TRBV10-1 and TRBJ1-2; no clear D gene. Deletions cut 0 bases from V and 5 bases from J, with 7 bases between. Germline V gene data show CDR1 as WNHNN and CDR2 as SYGVQD (reference sequence). The length of the CDR3 is 13 residues. The CDR3 bases are TGCGCCAGCAGTGAGTCAAGGGCTTATGGCTACACCTTC. Its protein is CASSESRAYGYTF.

The V gene is TRBV4-3, the J gene TRBJ1-2; D gene ambiguous. CDR1 is LGHNA and CDR2 is YSLEER in the germline V gene. V was clipped by 0 bases and J by 4 bases, with 9 bases between them. This CDR3 contains 14 residues. CDR3 residues: CASSQEDKGYGYTF. The DNA for the CDR3 is TGCGCCAGCAGCCAAGAGGATAAGGGCTATGGCTACACCTTC.

V is TRBV2 and J is TRBJ2-1; 7 positions match TRBD2. CDR1 is SNHLY, CDR2 FYNNEI, per germline. The CDR3 is 18 amino acids. V trimming: 7 bases; J trimming: 1 base; junction bases outside the gene matches: 16. CDR3 nucleotide sequence: TGTGCCAGCACCCCGGGAGGAGGTGGTAATAGGTCCTACAATGAGCAGTTCTTC. It yields the protein CASTPGGGGNRSYNEQFF.

This chain connects TRBV11-3 to TRBJ1-1; no reliable D call. V was cut by 5 bases and J by 5 bases, with 12 bases left in between. Germline V CDR1 and CDR2: SGHNT, YENEEA. The CDR3 is 13 residues long. The CDR3 region is CASSPQGETEAFF. Here the CDR3 DNA reads TGTGCCAGCAGCCCTCAAGGTGAGACTGAAGCTTTCTTT. Variable domain in full (rest from reference TRBV11-3 and TRBJ1-1): EAGVVQSPRYKIIEKKQPVAFWCNPISGHNTLYWYLQNLGQGPELLIRYENEEAVDDSQLPKDRFSAERLKGVDSTLKIQPAELGDSAVYLCASSPQGETEAFFGQGTRLTVV.

The rearrangement links TRBV12-5 to TRBJ1-4; 7 positions match TRBD1. Germline V lookup: CDR1 LGHNT, CDR2 FRNRAP. The CDR3 is 10 residues long. V lost 10 bases and J lost 10; bases outside the gene matches: 3. The CDR3 loop reads CATQGGKLFF. DNA of the CDR3: TGTGCTACCCAGGGGGGAAAACTGTTTTTT.

This chain connects TRBV6-6 to TRBJ1-5; D remains unclear. Germline V gene lookup returns CDR1 MNHNY and CDR2 SVGAGI (reference sequence). V gave up 2 bases and J gave up 6 bases, with 11 bases separating them. This CDR3 contains 14 residues. CDR3 nucleotides: TGTGCCAGCAGTTACCAAGGTGGTCCTCAGCCCCAGCATTTT. Protein: CASSYQGGPQPQHF.

This chain links TRBV5-8 with TRBJ2-4, with D perhaps assigned TRBD1 or TRBD2 (5 bases each). The CDR3 covers 13 residues. Germline CDR1 and CDR2: SGHTS and YDEGEE. Trimming left V 1 base short and J 7 bases short, with 9 bases between. CDR3 in amino acids: CASSLSWGNIQYF. CDR3 bases: TGTGCCAGCAGCTTGTCATGGGGGAACATTCAGTACTTC.

As regards this clone: At the DNA level, this CDR3 is encoded by other sequences in the same sample as well. The chain links TRBV9 to TRBJ2-7; tentatively, D is TRBD2 (5 bases). CDR1 is SGDLS, CDR2 YYNGEE, per germline. This CDR3 has 14 residues. With 0 bases removed from V and 2 bases from J, the gap between germline ends came to 9 bases. This CDR3 reads CASSVDGEPYEQYF. The CDR3 DNA reads as TGTGCCAGCAGCGTAGACGGGGAACCCTACGAGCAGTACTTC.

This chain joins TRBV15 and TRBJ1-5; D gene unclear. The germline V gene encodes CDR1 LNHNV and CDR2 YYDKDF (reference sequence). Trimming removed 3 bases at V and 6 bases at J, with 9 bases between. This CDR3 is built from 13 residues. The CDR3 protein is CATSSTGSQPQHF. The CDR3 nucleotides read TGTGCCACCAGCAGTACGGGGAGTCAGCCCCAGCATTTT.

This chain links TRBV27 with TRBJ2-3; D uncertain. Germline CDR1 is MNHEY and CDR2 is SMNVEV (reference sequence). Trimming shortened V by 5 bases and J by 6 bases, and 12 bases separated the two germline ends. The CDR3 has 13 residues. Written as DNA, the CDR3 is TGTGCCAGCAGTCCTCTCCACATGGATACGCAGTATTTT. Protein: CASSPLHMDTQYF.